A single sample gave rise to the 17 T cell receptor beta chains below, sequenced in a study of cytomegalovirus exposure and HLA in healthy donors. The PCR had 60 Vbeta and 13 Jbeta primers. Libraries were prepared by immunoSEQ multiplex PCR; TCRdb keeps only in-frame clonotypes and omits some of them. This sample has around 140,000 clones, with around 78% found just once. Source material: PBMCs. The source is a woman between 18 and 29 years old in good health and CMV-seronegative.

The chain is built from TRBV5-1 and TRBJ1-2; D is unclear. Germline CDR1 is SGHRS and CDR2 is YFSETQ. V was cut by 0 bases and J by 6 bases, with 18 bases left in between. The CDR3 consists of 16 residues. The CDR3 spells CASSLAGRVGEDGYTF. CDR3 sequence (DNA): TGCGCCAGCAGCTTGGCCGGGAGGGTAGGAGAGGATGGCTACACCTTC.

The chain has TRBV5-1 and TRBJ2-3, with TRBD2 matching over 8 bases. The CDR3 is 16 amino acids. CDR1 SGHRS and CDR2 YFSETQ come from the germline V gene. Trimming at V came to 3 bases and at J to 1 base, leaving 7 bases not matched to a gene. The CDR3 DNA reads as TGCGCCAGCAGCTCCCGTGGTAGCGGGGGCACAGATACGCAGTATTTT. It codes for CASSSRGSGGTDTQYF.

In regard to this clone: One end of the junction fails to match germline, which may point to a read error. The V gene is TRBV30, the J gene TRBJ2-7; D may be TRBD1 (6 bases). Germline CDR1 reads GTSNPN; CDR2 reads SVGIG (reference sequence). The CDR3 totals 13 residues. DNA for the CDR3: TGTGCCTGGGGCCGGGACGGCCCTAGGGGGTCCCATTTC. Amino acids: CAWGRDGPRGSHF.

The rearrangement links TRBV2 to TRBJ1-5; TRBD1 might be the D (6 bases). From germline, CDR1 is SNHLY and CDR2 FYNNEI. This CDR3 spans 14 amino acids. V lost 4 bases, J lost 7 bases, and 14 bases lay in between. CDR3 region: CASSGSGVNQPQHF. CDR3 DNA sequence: TGTGCCAGCAGTGGTTCAGGGGTGAACCAGCCCCAGCATTTT.

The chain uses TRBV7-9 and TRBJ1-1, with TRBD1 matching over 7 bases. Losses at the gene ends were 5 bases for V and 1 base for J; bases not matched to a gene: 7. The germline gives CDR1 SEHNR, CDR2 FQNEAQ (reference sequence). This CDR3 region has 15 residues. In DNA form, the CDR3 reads TGTGCCAGCAGCCTGGAAGGACAGGCGAACACTGAAGCTTTCTTT. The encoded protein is CASSLEGQANTEAFF.

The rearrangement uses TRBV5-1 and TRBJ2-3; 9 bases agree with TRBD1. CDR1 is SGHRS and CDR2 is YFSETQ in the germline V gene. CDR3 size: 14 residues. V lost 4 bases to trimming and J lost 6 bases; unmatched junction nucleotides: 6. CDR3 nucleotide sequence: TGCGCCAGCAGCCCGGACAGGGGTGAGGATACGCAGTATTTT. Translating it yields CASSPDRGEDTQYF.

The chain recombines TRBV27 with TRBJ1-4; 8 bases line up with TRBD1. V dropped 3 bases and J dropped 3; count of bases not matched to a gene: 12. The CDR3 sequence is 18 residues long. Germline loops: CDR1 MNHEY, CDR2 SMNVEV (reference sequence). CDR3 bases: TGTGCCAGCAGTTTCGGACAGGGTAGAGGTTCGGCTAATGAAAAACTGTTTTTT. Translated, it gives CASSFGQGRGSANEKLFF. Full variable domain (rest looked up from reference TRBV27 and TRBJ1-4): EAQVTQNPRYLITVTGKKLTVTCSQNMNHEYMSWYRQDPGLGLRQIYYSMNVEVTDKGDVPEGYKVSRKEKRNFPLILESPSPNQTSLYFCASSFGQGRGSANEKLFFGSGTQLSVL.

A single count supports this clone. DNA of the CDR3: TGTGCCAGCAGCCCCGACAGACAGGGTCGGCAGCAGTACTTC. This translates into CASSPDRQGRQQYF. The chain links TRBV7-6 to TRBJ2-7; 7 nucleotides align to TRBD1. The trim removed 5 bases at V and 8 bases at J, leaving 12 bases unmatched. Germline V lookup: CDR1 SGHVS, CDR2 FNYEAQ. There are 14 residues in the CDR3.

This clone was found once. The chain's CDR3 is CASSMGQGGRTEAFF. In DNA, the CDR3 is TGTGCCAGTAGTATGGGACAGGGGGGAAGGACTGAAGCTTTCTTT. The chain employs TRBV19 and TRBJ1-1; 11 bases map to TRBD1. CDR1 is LNHDA, CDR2 SQIVND, per germline (reference sequence). The CDR3 is 15 amino acids. V dropped 3 bases and J dropped 5; count of bases not matched to a gene: 5.

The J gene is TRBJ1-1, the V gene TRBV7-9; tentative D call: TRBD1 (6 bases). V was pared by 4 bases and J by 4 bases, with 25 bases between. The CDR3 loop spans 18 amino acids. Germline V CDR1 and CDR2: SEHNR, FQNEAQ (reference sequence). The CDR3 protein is CASSSTGGLRGLGTEAFF. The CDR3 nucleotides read TGTGCCAGCAGCTCGACGGGGGGTCTGAGGGGGTTGGGCACTGAAGCTTTCTTT.

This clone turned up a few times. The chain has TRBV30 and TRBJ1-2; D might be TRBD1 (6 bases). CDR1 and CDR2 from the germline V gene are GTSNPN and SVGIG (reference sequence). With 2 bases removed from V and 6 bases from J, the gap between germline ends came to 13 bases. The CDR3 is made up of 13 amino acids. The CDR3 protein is CAWSFQGNHGYTF. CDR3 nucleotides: TGTGCCTGGAGTTTTCAGGGGAATCATGGCTACACCTTC.

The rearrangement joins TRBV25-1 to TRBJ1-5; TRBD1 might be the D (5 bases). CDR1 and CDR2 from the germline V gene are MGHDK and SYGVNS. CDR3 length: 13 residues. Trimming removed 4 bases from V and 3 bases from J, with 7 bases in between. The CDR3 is CASSGGVNQPQHF. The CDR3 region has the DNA TGTGCCAGCAGTGGGGGGGTCAATCAGCCCCAGCATTTT.

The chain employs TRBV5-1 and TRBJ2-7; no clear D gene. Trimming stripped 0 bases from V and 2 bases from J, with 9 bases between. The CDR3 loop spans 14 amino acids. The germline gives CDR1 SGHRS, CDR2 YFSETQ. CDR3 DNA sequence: TGCGCCAGCAGCTTGGAACTGCCCACCTACGAGCAGTACTTC. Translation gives CASSLELPTYEQYF.

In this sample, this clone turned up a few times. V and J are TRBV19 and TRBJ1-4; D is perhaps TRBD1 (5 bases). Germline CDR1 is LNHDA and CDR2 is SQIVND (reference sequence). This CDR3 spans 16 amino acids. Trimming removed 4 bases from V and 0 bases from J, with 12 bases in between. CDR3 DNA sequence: TGTGCCAGTAGTAGAAATCGGGGGGCAACTAATGAAAAACTGTTTTTT. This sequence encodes CASSRNRGATNEKLFF.

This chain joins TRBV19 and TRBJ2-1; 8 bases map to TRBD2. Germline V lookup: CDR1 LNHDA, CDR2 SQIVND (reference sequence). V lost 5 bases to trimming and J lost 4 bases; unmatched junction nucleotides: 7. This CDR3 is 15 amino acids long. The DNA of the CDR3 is TGTGCCAGTAGTTTTGGCGGGAGGTCGTACAATGAGCAGTTCTTC. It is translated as CASSFGGRSYNEQFF.

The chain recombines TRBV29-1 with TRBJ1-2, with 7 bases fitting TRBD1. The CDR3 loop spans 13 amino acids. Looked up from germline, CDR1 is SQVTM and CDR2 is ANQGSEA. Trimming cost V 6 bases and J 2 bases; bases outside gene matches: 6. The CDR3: CSVRDRGNYGYTF. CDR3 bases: TGCAGCGTCCGGGACAGAGGGAACTATGGCTACACCTTC.

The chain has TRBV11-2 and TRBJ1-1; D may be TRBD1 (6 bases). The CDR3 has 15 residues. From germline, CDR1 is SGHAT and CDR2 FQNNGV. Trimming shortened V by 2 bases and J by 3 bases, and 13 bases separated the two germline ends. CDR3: CASSLSPQGYTEAFF. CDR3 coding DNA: TGTGCCAGCAGCTTATCCCCCCAGGGGTACACTGAAGCTTTCTTT.